These 32 T cell receptor beta chains came from one sample sequenced in a study of blood T cells in healthy people across ages. Then a second PCR, running roughly 7 to 11 cycles, was carried out with a sample-barcoded 5' primer and a J-beta primer mix. TCRdb redid the calling of the 5' RACE reads with MiXCR, one entry per CDR3 protein. The repertoire has 630,000 or so distinct CDR3 sequences, around 32% of them found once; the top ten carry 15% to 17%. The source material was blood. Receptors were obtained from a woman over 75 in good health.

The V call is TRBV20-1, the J call TRBJ1-1; D remains unclear. The CDR3 extends over 11 amino acids. Trimming removed 5 bases from V and 6 bases from J, with 10 bases in between. CDR1 is DFQATT and CDR2 is SNEGSKA in the germline V gene (reference sequence). CDR3 in amino acids: CSAAPVAEAFF. The DNA of the CDR3 is TGCAGTGCTGCTCCGGTCGCTGAAGCTTTCTTT.

This rearrangement joins TRBV21-1 to TRBJ2-7. TRBV21-1 is a listed pseudogene. The CDR3 contains 16 residues. In nucleotides, the CDR3 is TGTGCCAGCAGCAAAGTATGGTCAGGGGGCCCCTACGAGCAGTACTTC. This sequence encodes CASSKVWSGGPYEQYF.

On this clonotype itself: Given a much more abundant clone one base away, this may be a read error. V gene TRBV7-8 combines with J gene TRBJ2-7; no clear D gene. Deletions cut 2 bases from V and 3 bases from J, with 8 bases between. The CDR3 extends over 13 amino acids. Germline V gene lookup returns CDR1 SGHVS and CDR2 FQNEAQ. The CDR3 loop reads CASSLKVHYEQYF. Written as DNA, the CDR3 is TGTGCCAGCAGCTTAAAGGTTCACTACGAGCAGTACTTC. Full variable domain (rest looked up from reference TRBV7-8 and TRBJ2-7): GAGVSQSPRYKVAKRGQDVALRCDPISGHVSLFWYQQALGQGPEFLTYFQNEAQLDKSGLPSDRFFAERPEGSVSTLKIQRTQQEDSAVYLCASSLKVHYEQYFGPGTRLTVT.

The sample holds many counts of this clonotype. CDR3 sequence (DNA): TGTGCCAGCAGCTTGGGACAGGGACGCATTCAGTACTTC. Its protein product is CASSLGQGRIQYF. The chain employs TRBV7-3 and TRBJ2-4; 9 bases agree with TRBD1. Germline V lookup: CDR1 SGHTA, CDR2 FQGTGA. The CDR3 totals 13 residues. V lost 3 bases, J lost 9 bases, and 3 bases stayed unmatched.

This clonotype was recorded at least ten times. V is TRBV6-2 or TRBV6-3 and J is TRBJ2-7; no definite D call. Per germline, CDR1 MNHEY and CDR2 SVGEGT. The CDR3 loop spans 14 amino acids. Trimming cost V 7 bases and J 2 bases, with 15 bases left between them. The CDR3 region has the DNA TGTGCCAGCAACATCGGGTTACCTACCTACGAGCAGTACTTC. Its protein is CASNIGLPTYEQYF.

This chain connects TRBV4-2 to TRBJ1-1; 10 bases agree with TRBD1. J lost 0 bases, V lost 4 bases, and 5 bases had no gene match. CDR3 size: 16 residues. Germline V gene data show CDR1 as LGHNA and CDR2 as YNFKEQ. CDR3 protein: CASSPGQGPMNTEAFF. The CDR3 DNA is TGTGCCAGCAGCCCGGGACAGGGGCCTATGAACACTGAAGCTTTCTTT.

This rearrangement joins TRBV30 to TRBJ2-7, with 13 nucleotides matching TRBD2. With the DNA end fitting TRBJ2-5 better, the J assignment may be wrong. This CDR3 comprises 16 residues. Germline V gene data show CDR1 as GTSNPN and CDR2 as SVGIG (reference sequence). CDR3 amino acids: CAWSLRTSGGSETQYF. CDR3 coding DNA: TGTGCCTGGAGTTTACGGACTAGCGGGGGCTCAGAGACCCAGTACTTC.

As regards this clonotype: Its ends do not fully match the called genes, so a read error is possible. The chain joins TRBV2 to TRBJ2-3; no clear D. Germline-derived CDR1 and CDR2 are SNHLY and FYNNEI. There are 15 residues in the CDR3. CDR3 in amino acids: CVSSEAGVVTDTQYF. CDR3 nucleotide sequence: TGTGTCAGCAGTGAAGCAGGAGTTGTCACAGATACGCAGTATTTT.

The V call is TRBV7-2, the J call TRBJ2-5, with 10 bases aligning to TRBD2. CDR3 length: 17 residues. V dropped 4 bases and J dropped 5; count of bases not matched to a gene: 13. Germline V gene data show CDR1 as SGHTA and CDR2 as FQGNSA. The CDR3 nucleotides are TGTGCCAGCAGCTACAGTGGGCTAGCGGGGGTCAGGGAGACCCAGTACTTC. Residues: CASSYSGLAGVRETQYF.

V is TRBV7-9 and J is TRBJ2-3; 12 bases align to TRBD2. Per the germline V gene, CDR1 is SEHNR and CDR2 is FQNEAQ (reference sequence). This CDR3 has 15 amino acids. With 3 bases clipped from V and 4 bases from J, the junction kept 2 bases outside the gene matches. The CDR3 sequence: CASSFWTSGADTQYF. As DNA, the CDR3 is TGTGCCAGCAGCTTTTGGACTAGCGGGGCAGATACGCAGTATTTT.

This clonotype was recorded at least ten times. As DNA, the CDR3 is TGCAGTGCTAGAGCAGGAAGGCAGGGTGGAGAGACCCAGTACTTC. It yields the protein CSARAGRQGGETQYF. The rearrangement links TRBV20-1 to TRBJ2-5, with D perhaps matching TRBD1 (5 bases). Germline assignment: CDR1 DFQATT and CDR2 SNEGSKA (reference sequence). V was shortened by 1 base and J by 4 bases, with 16 bases between the two germline ends. The CDR3 is 15 amino acids.

This clonotype has just one count. The gene calls are TRBV5-8 and TRBJ1-4, with 12 bases fitting TRBD1. Germline V gene lookup returns CDR1 SGHTS and CDR2 YDEGEE. The CDR3 runs to 17 residues. J gave up 4 bases and V 4 bases, and 8 bases lay outside the gene matches. The CDR3 nucleotides are TGTGCCAGCAGCCATGGGACAGGGGGCCGAGTTAATGAAAAACTGTTTTTT. Translation gives CASSHGTGGRVNEKLFF.

Concerning this clonotype: A single base separates this from a much larger clone, so it may be a read error. V and J are TRBV6-2 or TRBV6-3 and TRBJ2-5; TRBD2 aligns across 9 bases. Germline V gene sequence: CDR1 MNHEY, CDR2 SVGEGT. The CDR3 has 17 amino acids. The V gene end was trimmed by 5 bases and the J gene end by 11 bases; junction bases not matched to a gene: 21. CDR3 coding DNA: TGTGCCAGCAGTCTCCGCAGACTAGCGGCTGACTACAATGAGCAGTACTTC. As protein: CASSLRRLAADYNEQYF.

This clonotype was detected ten times or more. The chain has TRBV30 and TRBJ1-2; 9 nucleotides agree with TRBD1. CDR3 length: 13 residues. Trimming at V came to 8 bases and at J to 5 bases, leaving 9 bases not matched to a gene. The germline V gene has CDR1 GTSNPN and CDR2 SVGIG (reference sequence). The CDR3 is CAGLGQGWYGYTF. Here the CDR3 DNA reads TGTGCCGGCCTCGGACAGGGGTGGTATGGCTACACCTTC.

Comment on this clonotype: Possible read error: a much larger clone is one base away. The V call is TRBV2, the J call TRBJ2-7; TRBD2 matches at 12 bases. CDR3 size: 15 residues. Looked up from germline, CDR1 is SNHLY and CDR2 is FYNNEI. The V and J ends lost 6 bases and 6 bases, in that order; junction bases with no gene match: 9. The CDR3 is CASRASSGGAAEQYF. In DNA, the CDR3 is TGTGCCAGCAGGGCCTCTAGCGGGGGGGCGGCCGAGCAGTACTTC.

The chain joins TRBV7-2 to TRBJ2-1; 9 positions match TRBD1. The CDR3 runs to 14 residues. V gave up 4 bases and J gave up 7 bases; unmatched junction bases: 5. Germline CDR1 is SGHTA and CDR2 is FQGNSA. For the CDR3, the DNA is TGTGCCAGCAGCTCCGGGACAGGGAAGAATGAGCAGTTCTTC. Amino acids: CASSSGTGKNEQFF.

Turning to this clonotype: This clone may be a read error of a much larger clone one base away. This chain joins TRBV3-1 and TRBJ2-2; 7 nucleotides match TRBD2. Germline V gene sequence: CDR1 LGHDT, CDR2 YNNKEL (reference sequence). CDR3 size: 15 residues. For the CDR3, the DNA is TGTACCAGCAGCCAGATAGCGGGTCCCTCCGGGGAGCTGTTTTTT. Its translation: CTSSQIAGPSGELFF.

Turning to this clonotype: Since a much larger clone is just one base distant, this may be a read error. The V gene is TRBV7-2, the J gene TRBJ2-1; 12 positions agree with TRBD2. The germline CDR1 and CDR2 sequences are SGHTA and FQGNSA. The CDR3 spans 16 residues. V shed 8 bases, J shed 6 bases, and the junction held 11 bases outside the gene matches. In DNA, the CDR3 is TGTGCCAGCGCACTCCGACTAGCGGGGGCCCGCAATGAGCAGTTCTTC. Protein product: CASALRLAGARNEQFF.

The chain recombines TRBV30 with TRBJ1-1; tentatively, D is TRBD1 (6 bases). Trimming took off 4 bases at V and 7 bases at J, with 13 bases between the two ends. The CDR3 sequence is 12 residues long. The germline gives CDR1 GTSNPN, CDR2 SVGIG (reference sequence). The DNA for the CDR3 is TGTGCCTGGACCCTAGGACAGCATGAAGCTTTCTTT. Translated, it gives CAWTLGQHEAFF.

Regarding this clonotype: At one end, the junction sequence differs from germline, possibly due to a read error. The chain uses TRBV30 and TRBJ2-5; D perhaps matches TRBD2 (6 bases). This CDR3 is built from 15 residues. Germline CDR1 GTSNPN, CDR2 SVGIG (reference sequence). DNA for the CDR3: TGTGCCTGGGGTGTACAGGCAGGGAGGTCGGAGACCCGGTACTTC. It translates to CAWGVQAGRSETRYF.

Comment on this clonotype: A much more abundant neighbour one base away suggests this may be a read error. This chain links TRBV7-9 with TRBJ2-7; possible D gene TRBD2, 6 bases. The CDR3 consists of 15 residues. V was shortened by 5 bases and J by 7 bases, with 21 bases between the two germline ends. Germline V gives CDR1 SEHNR, CDR2 FQNEAQ (reference sequence). The CDR3 DNA is TGTGCCAGCAGCCGCAGTCAGGGACTCCTCCAGGAGCAGTACTTC. Its protein product is CASSRSQGLLQEQYF.

This clonotype was picked up a small number of times. The rearrangement joins TRBV12-3 or TRBV12-4 to TRBJ1-5; D unclear. The CDR3 is 14 amino acids. The V end was cut by 3 bases, the J end by 3 bases, with 9 bases between. The CDR3 DNA reads TGTGCCAGCAGTTTCCCCGGGCCCAATCAGCCCCAGCATTTT. It specifies CASSFPGPNQPQHF.

This clonotype showed up just a few times. The V and J genes are TRBV27 and TRBJ2-2; TRBD2 matches 9 bases. CDR1 is MNHEY and CDR2 is SMNVEV in the germline V gene (reference sequence). V was clipped by 8 bases and J by 5 bases; unmatched bases: 9. This CDR3 region has 15 residues. CDR3 bases: TGTGCCAGCCGCGGGGGGGGGTCGATAACCGGGGAGCTGTTTTTT. Translation gives CASRGGGSITGELFF.

The chain couples TRBV10-3 to TRBJ1-1; a possible D gene is TRBD1 (5 bases). The CDR3 is 15 amino acids. Per germline, CDR1 ENHRY and CDR2 SYGVKD. V was clipped by 3 bases and J by 0 bases, with 11 bases between them. The CDR3 nucleotides are TGTGCCATCAGTGATTCAGGGACGGTGAACACTGAAGCTTTCTTT. Translation: CAISDSGTVNTEAFF.

Ten or more counts support this clonotype. The genes are TRBV6-5 and TRBJ2-7, with 7 nucleotides matching TRBD2. Germline trimming cut 0 bases from V and 2 bases from J; bases unmatched to any gene: 10. Germline-derived CDR1 and CDR2 are MNHEY and SVGAGI. This CDR3 is 17 amino acids long. The DNA for the CDR3 is TGTGCCAGCAGTTACTCGGCCGGGAGGATTGGGCCCTACGAGCAGTACTTC. Its translation is CASSYSAGRIGPYEQYF.

This clonotype was recorded at least ten times. This chain connects TRBV20-1 to TRBJ2-3; D is possibly TRBD2 (6 bases). V was pared by 5 bases and J by 6 bases, with 15 bases between. The CDR3 consists of 13 residues. The germline V gene encodes CDR1 DFQATT and CDR2 SNEGSKA (reference sequence). CDR3 coding DNA: TGCAGTGCTCACCGTCGACGGGAGGATACGCAGTATTTT. Protein product: CSAHRRREDTQYF.

There are many counts of this clonotype. The CDR3 nucleotides read TGCAGTGCAGGGTCTAGCAATCAGCCCCAGCATTTT. This gives the protein CSAGSSNQPQHF. The chain employs TRBV20-1 and TRBJ1-5; D is uncertain. Looked up from germline, CDR1 is DFQATT and CDR2 is SNEGSKA (reference sequence). Trimming cost V 6 bases and J 0 bases, with 6 bases left between them. The CDR3 loop spans 12 amino acids.

To note about this clonotype: It may be a read error: a sequence one base away is much more abundant. The V call is TRBV3-1, the J call TRBJ1-2, with 8 bases identical to TRBD1. The CDR3 is 15 residues long. The germline CDR1 and CDR2 sequences are LGHDT and YNNKEL (reference sequence). Trimming cost V 5 bases and J 3 bases; bases outside gene matches: 8. The CDR3 loop is CASSRETTGDYGYTF. In DNA, the CDR3 is TGTGCCAGCAGCAGAGAAACGACAGGGGACTATGGCTACACCTTC. Variable domain in full (rest from reference TRBV3-1 and TRBJ1-2): DTAVSQTPKYLVTQMGNDKSIKCEQNLGHDTMYWYKQDSKKFLKIMFSYNNKELIINETVPNRFSPKSPDKAHLNLHINSLELGDSAVYFCASSRETTGDYGYTFGSGTRLTVV.

The rearrangement uses TRBV7-9 and TRBJ2-1, with D possibly being TRBD1 (6 bases). Germline V gives CDR1 SEHNR, CDR2 FQNEAQ (reference sequence). This CDR3 contains 15 residues. Trimming shortened V by 6 bases and J by 1 base, and 13 bases separated the two germline ends. The CDR3 region is CASRLTGFSYNEQFF. The DNA for the CDR3 is TGTGCCAGCAGACTCACAGGGTTTTCCTACAATGAGCAGTTCTTC.

At least ten counts were recorded for this clonotype. The chain has TRBV20-1 and TRBJ2-4; 8 nucleotides align to TRBD1. Germline V gives CDR1 DFQATT, CDR2 SNEGSKA (reference sequence). V trimming: 6 bases; J trimming: 3 bases; junction bases outside the gene matches: 10. The CDR3 contains 15 residues. The CDR3 coding sequence is TGCAGTGCCGTAACTACAGGGGGAGTCAAAAACATTCAGTACTTC. It codes for CSAVTTGGVKNIQYF.

The chain has TRBV7-7 and TRBJ2-3; 12 bases fit TRBD2. Germline trimming cut 2 bases from V and 6 bases from J; bases unmatched to any gene: 6. This CDR3 has 16 amino acids. CDR1 SSHAT and CDR2 FNYEAQ come from the germline V gene (reference sequence). CDR3 loop: CASSLLAGGNLDTQYF. The CDR3 bases are TGTGCCAGCAGCTTACTAGCGGGAGGGAATCTGGATACGCAGTATTTT.

For this clonotype: This may be a read error: a much more frequent sequence differs by one nucleotide. The gene calls are TRBV27 and TRBJ1-1; unclear D gene. The V and J ends lost 11 bases and 1 base respectively, with 17 bases between them. Germline lookup yields CDR1 MNHEY and CDR2 SMNVEV (reference sequence). The CDR3 runs 14 residues. CDR3 nucleotide sequence: TGTGCCGGCCTTGTGGTAGGACGGAACACTGAAGCTTTCTTT. It is translated as CAGLVVGRNTEAFF.